Following are 21 T cell receptor beta chains from one sample sequenced in a study of blood T cell repertoires in COVID-19. The method was immunoSEQ multiplex PCR; TCRdb's version includes in-frame clones alone and lacks a portion of them. The sample consists of 270,000 or so clones, under 90% of them appearing once. Material for sequencing was peripheral blood. These TCRs come from a woman between 18 and 29 years old with acute or convalescent COVID-19.

The V call is TRBV5-6, the J call TRBJ2-5, with a tentative D call TRBD2 (6 bases). Trimming removed 4 bases from V and 2 bases from J, with 12 bases in between. Germline V lookup: CDR1 SGHDT, CDR2 YYEEEE. The CDR3 is 14 amino acids. The CDR3 DNA sequence: TGTGCCAGCAGCCCGGGGGTCCTACAAGAGACCCAGTACTTC. Amino acid sequence: CASSPGVLQETQYF.

The genes are TRBV27 and TRBJ2-3; D may be TRBD2 (6 bases). CDR3 size: 15 residues. V was clipped by 6 bases and J by 1 base, with 14 bases between them. CDR1 MNHEY and CDR2 SMNVEV come from the germline V gene (reference sequence). This CDR3 reads CASSQAASGTDTQYF. CDR3 nucleotides: TGTGCCAGCAGCCAAGCCGCTAGCGGCACAGATACGCAGTATTTT.

The chain couples TRBV11-2 to TRBJ2-1; 11 bases map to TRBD2. J was trimmed by 2 bases and V by 5 bases; bases with no gene match: 2. CDR1 and CDR2 (germline): SGHAT, FQNNGV. The CDR3 has 15 amino acids. CDR3 in amino acids: CASSPGLAAYNEQFF. The CDR3 DNA reads as TGTGCCAGCAGCCCGGGACTAGCGGCCTACAATGAGCAGTTCTTC. Drawing the rest from reference TRBV11-2 and TRBJ2-1, the complete variable domain is EAGVAQSPRYKIIEKRQSVAFWCNPISGHATLYWYQQILGQGPKLLIQFQNNGVVDDSQLPKDRFSAERLKGVDSTLKIQPAKLEDSAVYLCASSPGLAAYNEQFFGPGTRLTVL.

This clone was detected a few times. The gene calls are TRBV7-8 and TRBJ1-2; D is uncertain. This CDR3 comprises 14 residues. Germline V gene lookup returns CDR1 SGHVS and CDR2 FQNEAQ. Trimming removed 1 base from V and 3 bases from J, with 9 bases in between. CDR3 residues: CASSLGQFDYGYTF. The DNA for the CDR3 is TGTGCCAGCAGCTTAGGGCAGTTCGACTATGGCTACACCTTC.

The chain recombines TRBV28 with TRBJ1-5; 10 bases align to TRBD1. This CDR3 has 16 residues. V lost 6 bases to trimming and J lost 4 bases; unmatched junction nucleotides: 9. Germline assignment: CDR1 MDHEN and CDR2 SYDVKM. CDR3 in DNA: TGTGCCAGCAGCCCCGGGACAGGGGCCGGAAATCAGCCCCAGCATTTT. Its translation is CASSPGTGAGNQPQHF.

A remark on this clone: Other DNA sequences in the same sample also yield this CDR3. This rearrangement joins TRBV7-6 to TRBJ2-7; no clear D gene. The length of the CDR3 is 14 residues. Germline V lookup: CDR1 SGHVS, CDR2 FNYEAQ. The germline V and J ends were trimmed by 1 base and 3 bases, with 10 bases remaining between them. In nucleotides, the CDR3 is TGTGCCAGCAGCTTAGATGCAGGCTACTACGAGCAGTACTTC. This encodes CASSLDAGYYEQYF.

The genes are TRBV19 and TRBJ2-5; D remains unclear. V was clipped by 6 bases and J by 3 bases, with 17 bases between them. The CDR3 contains 15 residues. Germline loops: CDR1 LNHDA, CDR2 SQIVND (reference sequence). CDR3 sequence (DNA): TGTGCCAGTAGCAACCCCCGCGGATTTAAAGAGACCCAGTACTTC. Translation gives CASSNPRGFKETQYF.

The rearrangement links TRBV21-1 to TRBJ2-7; the D call of TRBD2 is as the table states it, not checked on the DNA. TRBV21-1 is noted as a pseudogene. The CDR3 has 14 residues. CDR3 amino acids: CASSKSYVYYEQYF. CDR3 nucleotide sequence: TGTGCCAGCAGCAAAAGCTACGTATACTACGAGCAGTACTTC.

The chain has TRBV19 and TRBJ2-2, with TRBD2 identical over 14 bases. The CDR3 runs to 18 residues. After removal of 3 bases from V and 1 base from J, the junction contained 4 bases not matched to a gene. Per the germline V gene, CDR1 is LNHDA and CDR2 is SQIVND (reference sequence). This CDR3 is CASSIGLAGGRNTGELFF. Written as DNA, the CDR3 is TGTGCCAGTAGTATCGGACTAGCGGGAGGCAGGAACACCGGGGAGCTGTTTTTT.

This clone was counted once. The chain is built from TRBV19 and TRBJ1-1, with 11 positions matching TRBD1. The germline V gene has CDR1 LNHDA and CDR2 SQIVND (reference sequence). Trimming removed 4 bases from V and 0 bases from J; junction bases left unmatched: 4. The CDR3 runs 16 residues. The DNA for the CDR3 is TGTGCCAGTAGTACCGGACAGGGGGCCTTGAACACTGAAGCTTTCTTT. Residues: CASSTGQGALNTEAFF.

V is TRBV18 and J is TRBJ2-7, with TRBD1 matching 7 bases. V lost 4 bases to trimming and J lost 3 bases; unmatched junction nucleotides: 6. The CDR3 length is 14 residues. The germline V gene has CDR1 KGHSH and CDR2 LQKENI. The CDR3 bases are TGTGCCAGCTCACTAGATAACAGGGGCTACGAGCAGTACTTC. The encoded protein is CASSLDNRGYEQYF.

The CDR3 protein is CASSVGGLAIGYEQFF. DNA of the CDR3: TGTGCCAGCAGCGTAGGGGGACTAGCGATAGGGTATGAGCAGTTCTTC. This chain connects TRBV9 to TRBJ2-1, with TRBD2 matching over 10 bases. CDR3 length: 16 residues. Germline V gives CDR1 SGDLS, CDR2 YYNGEE. V gave up 0 bases and J gave up 8 bases; unmatched junction bases: 8.

This chain connects TRBV5-8 to TRBJ2-7; 9 nucleotides agree with TRBD2. The trim removed 6 bases at V and 4 bases at J, leaving 11 bases unmatched. The CDR3 runs 15 residues. Per germline, CDR1 SGHTS and CDR2 YDEGEE. As DNA, the CDR3 is TGTGCCAGCACCCCGCTGGGGGCGGGAGGGTACGAGCAGTACTTC. Encoded protein: CASTPLGAGGYEQYF.

The rearrangement uses TRBV7-9 and TRBJ2-3, with a weak D call TRBD2 (6 bases). V lost 0 bases, J lost 3 bases, and 13 bases lay in between. The germline V gene encodes CDR1 SEHNR and CDR2 FQNEAQ (reference sequence). This CDR3 is built from 16 residues. CDR3 residues: CASSLAEGYPTDTQYF. CDR3 DNA: TGTGCCAGCAGCTTAGCGGAGGGGTACCCGACAGATACGCAGTATTTT.

The chain is built from TRBV27 and TRBJ2-3; TRBD1 matches at 8 bases. V gave up 6 bases and J gave up 0 bases; unmatched junction bases: 17. From germline, CDR1 is MNHEY and CDR2 SMNVEV (reference sequence). The CDR3 consists of 19 residues. CDR3 in amino acids: CASSWVRGLTGTSTDTQYF. The CDR3, as DNA: TGTGCCAGCAGCTGGGTCAGGGGGCTGACGGGGACAAGCACAGATACGCAGTATTTT.

This sequence joins TRBV6-5 and TRBJ1-2; 7 nucleotides match TRBD1. Per germline, CDR1 MNHEY and CDR2 SVGAGI. V dropped 6 bases and J dropped 6; count of bases not matched to a gene: 7. The CDR3 covers 13 residues. In DNA, the CDR3 is TGTGCCAGCAGACGAGACAGGGAAGATGGCTACACCTTC. This encodes CASRRDREDGYTF.

This chain joins TRBV9 and TRBJ2-1, with 7 positions matching TRBD2. Germline trimming cut 3 bases from V and 5 bases from J; bases unmatched to any gene: 5. CDR3 size: 14 residues. The V gene's germline CDR1 is SGDLS and CDR2 YYNGEE. CDR3 sequence: CASSEASGNNEQFF. For the CDR3, the DNA is TGTGCCAGCAGCGAGGCTAGCGGTAACAATGAGCAGTTCTTC.

The chain carries TRBV21-1 and TRBJ2-1; TRBD2 reflects the table's D call only, with no check against the DNA. TRBV21-1 has pseudogene status. CDR3 length equals 12 residues. CDR3 DNA: TGTGCCAGCAGCAAAGGAGATCATGAGCAGTTCTTC. This gives the protein CASSKGDHEQFF.

The V gene is TRBV18, the J gene TRBJ1-3; D perhaps matches TRBD1 (6 bases). The V and J ends lost 3 bases and 4 bases respectively, with 13 bases between them. This CDR3 is 15 amino acids long. Per germline, CDR1 KGHSH and CDR2 LQKENI. Here the CDR3 reads CASSPQGQGGNTIYF. For the CDR3, the DNA is TGTGCCAGCTCACCTCAGGGGCAAGGCGGAAACACCATATATTTT.

The chain links TRBV5-1 to TRBJ1-6; a weak D match, TRBD1 (6 bases). V lost 4 bases and J 6 bases, leaving 14 bases between the germline ends. The CDR3 is 15 residues long. Germline V lookup: CDR1 SGHRS, CDR2 YFSETQ. CDR3 sequence (DNA): TGCGCCAGCAGCCCAAGGGAGGGGGGTAATTCACCCCTCCACTTT. It translates to CASSPREGGNSPLHF. Using reference TRBV5-1 and TRBJ1-6 for the parts outside the CDR3, the full variable domain is KAGVTQTPRYLIKTRGQQVTLSCSPISGHRSVSWYQQTPGQGLQFLFEYFSETQRNKGNFPGRFSGRQFSNSRSEMNVSTLELGDSALYLCASSPREGGNSPLHFGNGTRLTVT.

The rearrangement joins TRBV19 to TRBJ1-1, with D possibly being TRBD1 (6 bases). Germline values: CDR1 LNHDA, CDR2 SQIVND (reference sequence). The V end lost 3 bases, the J end lost 1 base, and 12 bases lay between the germline ends. The CDR3 has 15 residues. In DNA form, the CDR3 reads TGTGCCAGTAGTATGAACAGGGTCGGGAACACTGAAGCTTTCTTT. It translates to CASSMNRVGNTEAFF.